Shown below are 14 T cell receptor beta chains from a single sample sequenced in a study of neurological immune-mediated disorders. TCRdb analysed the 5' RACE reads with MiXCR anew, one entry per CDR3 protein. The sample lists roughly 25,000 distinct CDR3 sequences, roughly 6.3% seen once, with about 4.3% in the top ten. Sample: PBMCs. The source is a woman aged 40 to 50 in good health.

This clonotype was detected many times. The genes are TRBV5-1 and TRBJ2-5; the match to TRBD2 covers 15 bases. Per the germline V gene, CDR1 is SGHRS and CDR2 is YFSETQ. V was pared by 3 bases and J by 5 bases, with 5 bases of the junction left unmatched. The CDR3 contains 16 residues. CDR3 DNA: TGCGCCAGCAGCTCCCGGACTAGCGGGAGGGGGGAGACCCAGTACTTC. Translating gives CASSSRTSGRGETQYF.

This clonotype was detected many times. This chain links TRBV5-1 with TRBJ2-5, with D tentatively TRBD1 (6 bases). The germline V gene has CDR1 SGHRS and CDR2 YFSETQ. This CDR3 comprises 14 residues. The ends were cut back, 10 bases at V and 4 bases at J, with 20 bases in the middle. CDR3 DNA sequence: TGCGCCTCCAGCTATGGGGGCTCGGGAGAGACCCAGTACTTC. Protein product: CASSYGGSGETQYF.

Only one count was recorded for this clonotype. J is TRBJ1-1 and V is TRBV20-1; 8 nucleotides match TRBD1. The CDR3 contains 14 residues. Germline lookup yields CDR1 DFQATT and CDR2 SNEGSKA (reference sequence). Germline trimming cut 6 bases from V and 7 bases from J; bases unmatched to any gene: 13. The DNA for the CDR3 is TGCAGTGCCCCCGGCCTCGGACAGGGCCGTGAAGCTTTCTTT. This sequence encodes CSAPGLGQGREAFF.

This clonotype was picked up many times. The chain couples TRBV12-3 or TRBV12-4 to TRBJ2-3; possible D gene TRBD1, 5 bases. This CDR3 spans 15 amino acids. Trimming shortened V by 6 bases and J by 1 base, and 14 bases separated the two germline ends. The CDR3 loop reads CASRRRQTGTDTQYF. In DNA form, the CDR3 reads TGTGCCAGCAGGAGGAGACAGACCGGCACAGATACGCAGTATTTT.

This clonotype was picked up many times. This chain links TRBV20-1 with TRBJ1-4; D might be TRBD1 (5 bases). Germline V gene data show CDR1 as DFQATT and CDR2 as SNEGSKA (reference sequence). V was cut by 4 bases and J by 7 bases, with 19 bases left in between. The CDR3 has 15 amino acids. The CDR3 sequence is CSANPILGGGEKLFF. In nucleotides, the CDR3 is TGCAGTGCTAACCCGATACTGGGGGGGGGTGAAAAACTGTTTTTT.

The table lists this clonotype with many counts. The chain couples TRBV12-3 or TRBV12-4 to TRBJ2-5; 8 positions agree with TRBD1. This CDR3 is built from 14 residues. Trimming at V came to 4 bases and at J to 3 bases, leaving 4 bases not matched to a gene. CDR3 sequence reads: CASSYGQGKETQYF. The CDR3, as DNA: TGTGCCAGCAGTTACGGACAGGGAAAAGAGACCCAGTACTTC.

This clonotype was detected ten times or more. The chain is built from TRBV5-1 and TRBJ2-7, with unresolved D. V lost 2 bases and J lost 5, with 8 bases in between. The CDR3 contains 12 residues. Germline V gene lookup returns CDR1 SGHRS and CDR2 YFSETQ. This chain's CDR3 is CASSFNLDEQYF. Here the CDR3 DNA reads TGCGCCAGCAGCTTTAACTTAGACGAGCAGTACTTC. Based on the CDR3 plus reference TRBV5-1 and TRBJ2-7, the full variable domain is KAGVTQTPRYLIKTRGQQVTLSCSPISGHRSVSWYQQTPGQGLQFLFEYFSETQRNKGNFPGRFSGRQFSNSRSEMNVSTLELGDSALYLCASSFNLDEQYFGPGTRLTVT.

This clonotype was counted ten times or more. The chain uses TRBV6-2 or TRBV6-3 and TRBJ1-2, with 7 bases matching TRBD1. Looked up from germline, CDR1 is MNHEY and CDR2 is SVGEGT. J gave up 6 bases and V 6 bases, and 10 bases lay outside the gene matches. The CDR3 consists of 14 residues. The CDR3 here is CASRHRGSFNGYTF. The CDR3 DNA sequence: TGTGCCAGCAGGCACAGGGGAAGTTTTAATGGCTACACCTTC.

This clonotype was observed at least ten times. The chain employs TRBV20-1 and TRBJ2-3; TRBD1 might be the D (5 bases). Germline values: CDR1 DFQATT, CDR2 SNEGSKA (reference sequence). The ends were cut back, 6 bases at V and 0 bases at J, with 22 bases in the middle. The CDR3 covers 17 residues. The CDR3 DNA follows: TGCAGTGCCCCTGGGGCAGGGCTCCCTCCTAGCACAGATACGCAGTATTTT. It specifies CSAPGAGLPPSTDTQYF.

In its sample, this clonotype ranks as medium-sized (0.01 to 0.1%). CDR3: CASSLAPGDGSEAFF. CDR3 DNA: TGCGCCAGCAGCTTGGCCCCGGGAGACGGAAGTGAAGCTTTCTTT. The V call is TRBV5-1, the J call TRBJ1-1; the D is unclear. Germline assignment: CDR1 SGHRS and CDR2 YFSETQ. The CDR3 loop spans 15 amino acids. V lost 0 bases, J lost 7 bases, and 16 bases lay in between.

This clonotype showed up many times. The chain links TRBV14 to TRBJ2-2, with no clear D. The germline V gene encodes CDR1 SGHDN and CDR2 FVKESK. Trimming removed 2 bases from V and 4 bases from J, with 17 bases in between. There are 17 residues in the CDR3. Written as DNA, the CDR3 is TGTGCCAGCAGCCAACAAGGACGTTCCGCGATCACCGGGGAGCTGTTTTTT. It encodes CASSQQGRSAITGELFF. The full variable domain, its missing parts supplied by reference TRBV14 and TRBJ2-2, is EAGVTQFPSHSVIEKGQTVTLRCDPISGHDNLYWYRRVMGKEIKFLLHFVKESKQDESGMPNNRFLAERTGGTYSTLKVQPAELEDSGVYFCASSQQGRSAITGELFFGEGSRLTVL.

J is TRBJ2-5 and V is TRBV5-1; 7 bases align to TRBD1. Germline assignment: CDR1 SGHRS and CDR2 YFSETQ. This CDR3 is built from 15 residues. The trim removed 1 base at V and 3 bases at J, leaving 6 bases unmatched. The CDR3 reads CASSLLGTDEETQYF. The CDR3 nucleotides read TGCGCCAGCAGCTTGTTAGGGACAGATGAAGAGACCCAGTACTTC.

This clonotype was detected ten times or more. The CDR3, as DNA: TGTGCCAGCAGCTCTCTTATAGCGGCTAAACTGGCCAAAAACATTCAGTACTTC. This encodes CASSSLIAAKLAKNIQYF. The J gene is TRBJ2-4, the V gene TRBV5-6; possibly TRBD2 for D (6 bases). Trimming stripped 3 bases from V and 1 base from J, with 20 bases between. The CDR3 is made up of 18 amino acids. Germline-derived CDR1 and CDR2 are SGHDT and YYEEEE.

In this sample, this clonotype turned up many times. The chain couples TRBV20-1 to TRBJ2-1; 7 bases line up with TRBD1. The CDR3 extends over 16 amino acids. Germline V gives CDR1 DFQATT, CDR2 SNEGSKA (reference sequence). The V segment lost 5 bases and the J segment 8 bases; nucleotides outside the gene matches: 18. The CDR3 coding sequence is TGCAGTGCTCATTTGAGACAGGGCAGGGGGAGAGATGAGCAGTTCTTC. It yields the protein CSAHLRQGRGRDEQFF.